One and the same sample provided the 8 T cell receptor beta chains below, sequenced in a study of blood T cells in healthy people across ages. With a J-beta primer mix and a sample-barcoded 5' primer, a second PCR ran 7 to 11 cycles. TCRdb re-called the 5' RACE reads with MiXCR, one entry per CDR3 protein. The sample shows hundreds of thousands of distinct CDR3 sequences, under 40% of them seen only once. Input material: blood. The receptors were gathered from a young man in good health.

This clonotype was counted only a few times. This chain links TRBV7-9 with TRBJ2-1; perhaps TRBD2 as D (5 bases). Germline loops: CDR1 SEHNR, CDR2 FQNEAQ (reference sequence). CDR3 length equals 14 residues. Between the trimmed V and J ends, which lost 4 bases and 3 bases, there was a span of 10 bases. CDR3 sequence reads: CASSSAGFYNEQFF. The CDR3 bases are TGTGCCAGCAGCTCGGCGGGTTTCTACAATGAGCAGTTCTTC.

In this sample, this clonotype turned up a few times. The J gene is TRBJ2-3, the V gene TRBV4-3; 8 nucleotides align to TRBD1. V shed 1 base and J 5 bases; nucleotides not matched to a gene: 14. The CDR3 extends over 18 amino acids. Germline V gene sequence: CDR1 LGHNA, CDR2 YSLEER. This CDR3 reads CASSQARNIRGQGDTQYF. In DNA, the CDR3 is TGCGCCAGCAGCCAAGCCCGAAACATCAGGGGGCAGGGAGATACGCAGTATTTT.

As regards this clonotype: This clone may be a read error of a much larger clone one base away. The chain employs TRBV25-1 and TRBJ2-7; 7 bases are shared with TRBD1. Germline CDR1 MGHDK, CDR2 SYGVNS. The CDR3 covers 11 residues. The CDR3 DNA is TGTGCCAGCAGAGGGGGCAACGAGCCGTACTTC. This gives the protein CASRGGNEPYF.

This chain uses TRBV5-1 with TRBJ2-2; 13 bases are a match to TRBD2. Per the germline V gene, CDR1 is SGHRS and CDR2 is YFSETQ. The CDR3 runs to 16 residues. V was clipped by 4 bases and J by 9 bases; unmatched bases: 9. The CDR3 DNA sequence: TGCGCCAGCAGCCCCAGACTAGCGGGGGGTTCCTGGGAGCTGTTTTTT. Amino acid sequence: CASSPRLAGGSWELFF.

This clonotype was counted only a few times. The chain has TRBV9 and TRBJ2-7, with D perhaps assigned TRBD1 or TRBD2 (5 bases each). CDR3 size: 16 residues. Trimming shortened V by 0 bases and J by 1 base, and 14 bases separated the two germline ends. Germline V gene sequence: CDR1 SGDLS, CDR2 YYNGEE. The CDR3 nucleotides are TGTGCCAGCAGCGTAGGAGGGACGCCTAGTTCCTACGAGCAGTACTTC. This encodes CASSVGGTPSSYEQYF.

A few counts support this clonotype. This chain uses TRBV12-3 or TRBV12-4 with TRBJ1-6; D is unclear. The CDR3 is 13 amino acids. Trimming removed 6 bases from V and 7 bases from J, with 10 bases in between. CDR3 nucleotides: TGTGCCAGCAGCCCGGGTAAGAATTCACCCCTCCACTTT. Translating gives CASSPGKNSPLHF.

This clonotype turned up a few times. The chain recombines TRBV5-1 with TRBJ2-5; maybe TRBD2 (5 bases). This CDR3 comprises 18 residues. CDR1 is SGHRS and CDR2 is YFSETQ in the germline V gene. Trimming removed 0 bases at V and 1 base at J, with 19 bases between. In nucleotides, the CDR3 is TGCGCCAGCAGCTTGGGAGGGCGGCCAGATAGAGCCCAAGAGACCCAGTACTTC. It codes for CASSLGGRPDRAQETQYF.

This clonotype was counted at least ten times. J is TRBJ2-1 and V is TRBV12-3 or TRBV12-4, with 12 bases identical to TRBD2. The ends lost 3 bases at V and 2 bases at J; junction bases unmatched: 5. The CDR3 runs to 17 residues. This CDR3 reads CASSFQTSGGPYNEQFF. The CDR3 DNA follows: TGTGCCAGCAGTTTTCAGACTAGCGGGGGTCCCTACAATGAGCAGTTCTTC.